This is a list of T cell receptor beta chains from one sample in a study of blood T cell repertoires in COVID-19. The table came from immunoSEQ multiplex PCR; TCRdb's copy has only in-frame clones and leaves some out. The profile shows 320,000 or so clones, around 86% of them singletons. The material sequenced was PBMCs or T cells enriched from blood (not recorded which). Receptors originate from a man in his 60s who had recovered from COVID-19. CDR3s include the opening cysteine and the closing phenylalanine or tryptophan. A D gene is named only where the DNA matches it firmly. The size field is filled for only some rows; it gives once, few, many or a size class.

clone size	D gene	V gene	J gene	CDR3 protein	CDR3 DNA
.	.	TRBV12-3/TRBV12-4	TRBJ2-7	CASSFRYEQYF	TGTGCCAGCAGTTTCCGCTACGAGCAGTACTTC
once	TRBD1	TRBV19	TRBJ2-5	CASRRTGELETQYF	TGTGCCAGTAGGCGGACAGGGGAGCTAGAGACCCAGTACTTC
.	.	TRBV5-8	TRBJ1-2	CASSLRAGAGVYGYTF	TGTGCCAGCAGCTTGCGCGCCGGAGCCGGGGTTTATGGCTACACCTTC
once	.	TRBV14	TRBJ1-1	CASSQVNGNTEAFF	TGTGCCAGCAGCCAAGTTAACGGGAACACTGAAGCTTTCTTT
.	TRBD2	TRBV29-1	TRBJ2-1	CSVELASGNYNEQFF	TGCAGCGTTGAATTGGCTAGCGGGAACTACAATGAGCAGTTCTTC
.	.	TRBV5-1	TRBJ2-7	CASSLATTYEQYF	TGCGCCAGCAGCTTGGCAACAACGTACGAGCAGTACTTC
.	.	TRBV4-2	TRBJ2-5	CASSQELRLQETQYF	TGTGCCAGCAGCCAAGAACTCCGTCTCCAAGAGACCCAGTACTTC
.	TRBD1	TRBV28	TRBJ1-4	CASSSQQGSTNEKLFF	TGTGCCAGCAGTTCCCAACAGGGGTCGACTAATGAAAAACTGTTTTTT
.	TRBD1	TRBV28	TRBJ1-2	CASSLTDRNYGYTF	TGTGCCAGCAGTTTAACGGACAGGAACTATGGCTACACCTTC
.	.	TRBV18	TRBJ2-7	CASSRTLIQGNIAEEQYF	TGTGCCAGCTCACGTACGCTGATCCAGGGGAATATCGCGGAAGAGCAGTACTTC
.	TRBD1	TRBV19	TRBJ1-2	CASKPPGQEDGYTF	TGTGCCAGTAAACCCCCCGGACAGGAGGATGGCTACACCTTC
.	TRBD1	TRBV5-4	TRBJ2-3	CASTPGQGVTDTQYF	TGTGCCAGCACCCCGGGACAGGGGGTTACAGATACGCAGTATTTT